These T cell receptor beta chains were read from a single sample in a study of T cell responses to AZD1222 COVID-19 vaccine. Repertoires were generated with immunoSEQ multiplex PCR, while TCRdb's copy carries only in-frame clones and drops some. This table has 90,000 to 110,000 clones, 75% to 90% appearing once. Sample: peripheral blood, taken 28 days after the second AZD1222 dose. The receptor set was obtained from an adult who received the AZD1222 COVID-19 vaccine. CDR3s leave out the opening cysteine and the closing phenylalanine or tryptophan.

ASSNPGNEQF TRBV7-3
ASSQDPVSGTKNIQY TRBV4-2
ASSLEQGAWYEQY TRBV5-1
ASSLSLQSSYEQY TRBV5-1
ASSLAAGVNSPLH TRBV5-5
ASSAGGSDEQF TRBV11-3
ASSYGVAGNTIY TRBV6-6
ASSQDWSSSSYNEQF TRBV14
ASSGDRDRAYEQY TRBV5-1
ASSPGTSGIGNIQY TRBV19
ASSGGGISTDTQY TRBV7-2
ASSFSSGAGGYT TRBV27
ACPLPGTKEKLF TRBV30
ASSVGSGRASAYNEQF TRBV9
ASSDYGQRSSYEQY TRBV10-2
SVQIGTSETNTGELF TRBV29-1
AWSVGRGHEQF TRBV30
ASSLTSGTYEQY TRBV6-5
ASSPGVYNEQF TRBV19
ASSPLTGYNEQF TRBV5-4
ASSVALLAGGNEQF TRBV9
ASTPDRGRDTQY TRBV5-1
ASSSGQVGAEAF TRBV3-1/TRBV3-2
ASRQETQY TRBV2
ASSPSPSYEQY TRBV19
ASSDFRQGGRNEQF TRBV6-1
ASSNPTGGAGTEAF TRBV19
ASSHTGRGLGEQY TRBV6-2/TRBV6-3